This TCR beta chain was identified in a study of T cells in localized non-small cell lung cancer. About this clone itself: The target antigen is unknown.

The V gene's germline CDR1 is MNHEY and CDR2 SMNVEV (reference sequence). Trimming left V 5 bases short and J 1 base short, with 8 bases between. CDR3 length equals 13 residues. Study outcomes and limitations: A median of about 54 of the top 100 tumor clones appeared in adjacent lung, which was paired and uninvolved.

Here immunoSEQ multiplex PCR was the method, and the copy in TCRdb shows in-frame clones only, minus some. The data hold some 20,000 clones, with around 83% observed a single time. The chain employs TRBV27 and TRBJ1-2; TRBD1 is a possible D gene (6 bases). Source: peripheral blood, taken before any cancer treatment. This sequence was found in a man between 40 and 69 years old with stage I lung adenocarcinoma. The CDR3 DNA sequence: TGTGCCAGCAGTAAACAGGGTAACTATGGCTACACCTTC. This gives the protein CASSKQGNYGYTF.